This entry lists 15 T cell receptor beta chains sequenced from one sample in a study of T cell repertoires in ileal Crohn's disease. Data came from immunoSEQ multiplex PCR; TCRdb stores just in-frame clones and leaves some out. This sample has fewer than 7,000 clones, with roughly 84% found just once. Sequencing was performed on ileal tissue. The receptors shown here come from an adult with Crohn's disease.

The V call is TRBV21-1, the J call TRBJ2-5; no DNA check was done on the table's D call, TRBD1. TRBV21-1 is a pseudogene. There are 18 residues in the CDR3. The CDR3 region has the DNA TGTGCCAGCAGCAAAAAAGAGGGGGTTGGAACCCGCCAAGAGACCCAGTACTTC. The encoded protein is CASSKKEGVGTRQETQYF.

The chain carries TRBV2 and TRBJ2-5; TRBD1 is a possible D gene (6 bases). With 6 bases removed from V and 5 bases from J, the gap between germline ends came to 19 bases. Germline CDR1 SNHLY, CDR2 FYNNEI. There are 15 residues in the CDR3. The CDR3 bases are TGTGCCAGCAGGAAACGGGACACCGGCGTGGAGACCCAGTACTTC. As protein: CASRKRDTGVETQYF.

The chain couples TRBV30 to TRBJ1-2; a weak D match, TRBD1 (5 bases). Germline values: CDR1 GTSNPN, CDR2 SVGIG (reference sequence). The V and J ends lost 1 base and 8 bases respectively, with 14 bases between them. This CDR3 spans 13 amino acids. CDR3: CAWSGGEVLGYTF. The CDR3 DNA is TGTGCCTGGAGTGGGGGGGAGGTTTTAGGCTACACCTTC.

This clone has a handful of counts. V is TRBV14 and J is TRBJ2-1; D perhaps matches TRBD2 (7 bases). The V and J ends lost 1 base and 7 bases respectively, with 14 bases between them. The germline V gene has CDR1 SGHDN and CDR2 FVKESK. The CDR3 runs to 15 residues. In DNA form, the CDR3 reads TGTGCCAGCAGCCAAGCTGCGGGGGCGGGGAATGAGCAGTTCTTC. This sequence encodes CASSQAAGAGNEQFF.

DNA for the CDR3: TGTGCCAGTAGTTCCCGGACAGGGAACACTGAAGCTTTCTTT. Its protein product is CASSSRTGNTEAFF. The chain recombines TRBV19 with TRBJ1-1, with 7 bases lining up with TRBD1. CDR1 is LNHDA and CDR2 is SQIVND in the germline V gene (reference sequence). J was trimmed by 1 base and V by 5 bases; bases with no gene match: 4. The CDR3 is made up of 14 amino acids.

V is TRBV6-5 and J is TRBJ1-2; D unresolved. Germline CDR1 is MNHEY and CDR2 is SVGAGI. Trimming shortened V by 8 bases and J by 2 bases, and 12 bases separated the two germline ends. This CDR3 is 13 amino acids long. The CDR3, as DNA: TGTGCCAGCTCCGTGGCCTTCAACTATGGCTACACCTTC. Its translation: CASSVAFNYGYTF.

The chain carries TRBV27 and TRBJ2-5; TRBD1 agrees at 8 bases. Germline assignment: CDR1 MNHEY and CDR2 SMNVEV (reference sequence). The CDR3 contains 15 residues. The V segment lost 1 base and the J segment 3 bases; nucleotides outside the gene matches: 4. The CDR3 nucleotides read TGTGCCAGCAGTTTATTCGGGACAGGAAAAGAGACCCAGTACTTC. It encodes CASSLFGTGKETQYF.

The chain couples TRBV7-2 to TRBJ2-3; D is uncertain. Trimming stripped 5 bases from V and 4 bases from J, with 7 bases between. The CDR3 sequence is 12 residues long. CDR1 is SGHTA and CDR2 is FQGNSA in the germline V gene. This chain's CDR3 is CASSPPSDTQYF. The CDR3 nucleotides are TGTGCCAGCAGCCCTCCGTCAGATACGCAGTATTTT. Full variable domain (rest looked up from reference TRBV7-2 and TRBJ2-3): GAGVSQSPSNKVTEKGKDVELRCDPISGHTALYWYRQSLGQGLEFLIYFQGNSAPDKSGLPSDRFSAERTGGSVSTLTIQRTQQEDSAVYLCASSPPSDTQYFGPGTRLTVL.

Remarks on this clone: Distinct nucleotide sequences in the sample also encode this CDR3. V is TRBV5-6 and J is TRBJ1-5; weak D call: TRBD1 (6 bases). This CDR3 has 15 amino acids. The germline gives CDR1 SGHDT, CDR2 YYEEEE. Trimming stripped 2 bases from V and 4 bases from J, with 13 bases between. This CDR3 reads CASSFAGALNQPQHF. The CDR3 DNA reads as TGTGCCAGCAGCTTTGCAGGGGCGTTAAATCAGCCCCAGCATTTT.

The V gene is TRBV30, the J gene TRBJ1-2; 8 bases match TRBD1. Germline V lookup: CDR1 GTSNPN, CDR2 SVGIG (reference sequence). This CDR3 comprises 13 residues. Trimming removed 5 bases from V and 14 bases from J; junction bases left unmatched: 16. The CDR3 spells CAWGRSPGQVTTF. DNA for the CDR3: TGTGCCTGGGGAAGAAGCCCGGGACAGGTAACAACCTTC.

The chain links TRBV27 to TRBJ2-3; the D gene is possibly TRBD2 (6 bases). The CDR3 contains 16 residues. V was cut by 2 bases and J by 0 bases, with 12 bases left in between. Germline V gene lookup returns CDR1 MNHEY and CDR2 SMNVEV (reference sequence). The CDR3: CASSLMRGGSTDTQYF. The DNA for the CDR3 is TGTGCCAGCAGTTTAATGCGGGGCGGAAGCACAGATACGCAGTATTTT.

The genes are TRBV18 and TRBJ1-2; D ambiguous. V shed 0 bases and J shed 6 bases, with 14 bases lying between them. Germline V lookup: CDR1 KGHSH, CDR2 LQKENI. This CDR3 region has 15 residues. CDR3 coding DNA: TGTGCCAGCTCACCACCCTTGGGCGGGAAGGATGGCTACACCTTC. This codes for CASSPPLGGKDGYTF.

In this sample, this clone turned up a few times. The gene calls are TRBV5-4 and TRBJ1-1, with D unresolved. Germline CDR1 is SGHNT and CDR2 is YYREEE (reference sequence). This CDR3 has 14 amino acids. V lost 5 bases and J lost 0, with 11 bases in between. CDR3 DNA: TGTGCCAGCAGACGGGATCAGATGAACACTGAAGCTTTCTTT. Residues: CASRRDQMNTEAFF.

The chain uses TRBV19 and TRBJ1-1; D remains unclear. The germline gives CDR1 LNHDA, CDR2 SQIVND (reference sequence). Trimming took off 6 bases at V and 6 bases at J, with 14 bases between the two ends. CDR3 length: 13 residues. CDR3 DNA: TGTGCCAGTAGCCCTCCGACTGCGCCTGAAGCTTTCTTT. Protein product: CASSPPTAPEAFF.

In DNA, the CDR3 is TGTGCCAGCAGCCAACGGGACAGGGAGTACAATGAGCAGTTCTTC. It is translated as CASSQRDREYNEQFF. The rearrangement joins TRBV11-1 to TRBJ2-1, with TRBD1 matching 9 bases. The germline CDR1 and CDR2 sequences are SGHAT and FQDESV (reference sequence). The junction had 6 bases not matched to a gene; V was cut back by 5 bases and J by 4 bases. This CDR3 region has 15 residues.